The rows below give T cell receptor beta chains drawn from one sample of a study of CD8+ T cells in alopecia areata. Assay: immunoSEQ multiplex PCR; the TCRdb copy retains only in-frame clones and omits some. The data show some 31,000 clones, more than 60% seen once. Sequencing was performed on NKG2D-low CD8+ T cells sorted from blood. All receptors derive from a human donor with alopecia areata. Each CDR3 is given with its conserved first and last residue. D genes are given only for firm matches. The size field is filled for only some rows; it gives once, few, many or a size class.

v_gene: TRBV5-1; len: 15; j_gene: TRBJ2-5; abundance: NA; d_gene: TRBD2; CDR3aa: CASSTGTSGTETQYF; CDR3nt: TGCGCCAGCAGCACCGGGACTAGCGGGACGGAGACCCAGTACTTC
v_gene: TRBV15; len: 13; j_gene: TRBJ2-7; abundance: NA; d_gene: NA; CDR3aa: CATRDSGTYEQYF; CDR3nt: TGTGCCACCCGGGACTCAGGGACATACGAGCAGTACTTC
v_gene: TRBV29-1; len: 12; j_gene: TRBJ1-2; abundance: NA; d_gene: TRBD1; CDR3aa: CSGKTGEGGYTF; CDR3nt: TGCAGCGGGAAGACAGGGGAAGGCGGCTACACCTTC
v_gene: TRBV7-2; len: 16; j_gene: TRBJ2-1; abundance: NA; d_gene: TRBD1; CDR3aa: CASRDQQGAIYNEQFF; CDR3nt: TGTGCCAGCAGGGACCAACAGGGGGCTATCTACAATGAGCAGTTCTTC
v_gene: TRBV12-5; len: 18; j_gene: TRBJ2-1; abundance: NA; d_gene: TRBD2; CDR3aa: CASGLGREIGLVVNEQFF; CDR3nt: TGTGCTAGTGGTTTGGGGCGGGAGATAGGTTTAGTAGTCAATGAGCAGTTCTTC
v_gene: TRBV14; len: 13; j_gene: TRBJ2-1; abundance: NA; d_gene: NA; CDR3aa: CASSQVGAGEQFF; CDR3nt: TGTGCCAGCAGCCAAGTGGGGGCTGGTGAGCAGTTCTTC
v_gene: TRBV21-1; len: 15; j_gene: TRBJ2-7; abundance: NA; d_gene: NA; CDR3aa: CARSFLAEDSYEQYF; CDR3nt: TGTGCCAGATCGTTCCTAGCGGAAGACTCCTACGAGCAGTACTTC
v_gene: TRBV27; len: 16; j_gene: TRBJ2-7; abundance: once; d_gene: NA; CDR3aa: CASSLITGRIGYEQYF; CDR3nt: TGTGCCAGCAGTTTAATTACAGGGAGAATCGGCTACGAGCAGTACTTC
v_gene: TRBV7-9; len: 13; j_gene: TRBJ2-7; abundance: few; d_gene: NA; CDR3aa: CASSRQSSYEQYF; CDR3nt: TGTGCCAGCAGCCGACAGAGCTCCTACGAGCAGTACTTC
v_gene: TRBV28; len: 15; j_gene: TRBJ2-6; abundance: NA; d_gene: NA; CDR3aa: CASSYSISGANVLTF; CDR3nt: TGTGCCAGCAGTTATAGTATCTCTGGGGCCAACGTCCTGACTTTC
v_gene: TRBV27; len: 14; j_gene: TRBJ2-1; abundance: NA; d_gene: TRBD2; CDR3aa: CASSLLAGANEQFF; CDR3nt: TGTGCCAGCAGTTTACTAGCGGGGGCCAATGAGCAGTTCTTC
v_gene: TRBV9; len: 11; j_gene: TRBJ2-3; abundance: NA; d_gene: NA; CDR3aa: CASSVVDTQYF; CDR3nt: TGTGCCAGCAGCGTAGTCGATACGCAGTATTTT
v_gene: TRBV27; len: 15; j_gene: TRBJ1-1; abundance: NA; d_gene: NA; CDR3aa: CASRNRGYMNTEAFF; CDR3nt: TGTGCCAGCAGGAACCGGGGGTACATGAACACTGAAGCTTTCTTT
v_gene: TRBV5-1; len: 13; j_gene: TRBJ2-7; abundance: NA; d_gene: NA; CDR3aa: CASSLQGSYEQYF; CDR3nt: TGCGCCAGCAGCTTACAGGGCTCCTACGAGCAGTACTTC
v_gene: TRBV9; len: 14; j_gene: TRBJ2-2; abundance: large; d_gene: NA; CDR3aa: CASIGLANTGELFF; CDR3nt: TGTGCCAGCATTGGACTCGCGAACACCGGGGAGCTGTTTTTT
v_gene: TRBV5-1; len: 15; j_gene: TRBJ1-5; abundance: NA; d_gene: NA; CDR3aa: CASSLEAGENQPQHF; CDR3nt: TGCGCCAGCAGCTTGGAGGCAGGAGAAAATCAGCCCCAGCATTTT
v_gene: TRBV29-1; len: 13; j_gene: TRBJ1-2; abundance: NA; d_gene: TRBD1; CDR3aa: CSALQGTYDGYTF; CDR3nt: TGCAGCGCCTTACAGGGGACCTACGATGGCTACACCTTC
v_gene: TRBV2; len: 14; j_gene: TRBJ2-1; abundance: NA; d_gene: TRBD1; CDR3aa: CASQGQGPYNEQFF; CDR3nt: TGTGCCAGCCAGGGACAGGGTCCGTACAATGAGCAGTTCTTC
v_gene: TRBV23-1; len: 14; j_gene: TRBJ2-7; abundance: NA; d_gene: TRBD2; CDR3aa: CASSRSGSSYEQYF; CDR3nt: TGCGCCAGCAGTCGGAGCGGGAGCTCCTACGAGCAGTACTTC
v_gene: TRBV29-1; len: 13; j_gene: TRBJ2-6; abundance: NA; d_gene: TRBD1; CDR3aa: CSAAGGGANVLTF; CDR3nt: TGCAGCGCCGCAGGGGGTGGGGCCAACGTCCTGACTTTC
v_gene: TRBV30; len: 14; j_gene: TRBJ2-5; abundance: NA; d_gene: TRBD1; CDR3aa: CAWSYTGAQETQYF; CDR3nt: TGTGCCTGGTCATACACAGGGGCCCAAGAGACCCAGTACTTC
v_gene: TRBV2; len: 13; j_gene: TRBJ2-7; abundance: once; d_gene: NA; CDR3aa: CAISTGLKDEQYF; CDR3nt: TGTGCCATCTCGACAGGCTTAAAGGACGAGCAGTACTTC
v_gene: TRBV11-2; len: 15; j_gene: TRBJ1-1; abundance: NA; d_gene: NA; CDR3aa: CASSQGGVPNTEAFF; CDR3nt: TGTGCCAGCAGCCAAGGAGGGGTCCCGAACACTGAAGCTTTCTTT
v_gene: TRBV14; len: 16; j_gene: TRBJ2-7; abundance: few; d_gene: TRBD1; CDR3aa: CASSPRIQGIMYEQYF; CDR3nt: TGTGCCAGCAGCCCAAGGATACAGGGGATCATGTACGAGCAGTACTTC
v_gene: TRBV4-3; len: 17; j_gene: TRBJ2-7; abundance: NA; d_gene: TRBD1; CDR3aa: CASSQDVSGTGGYEQYF; CDR3nt: TGCGCCAGCAGCCAAGACGTTTCGGGGACAGGGGGGTACGAGCAGTACTTC
v_gene: TRBV5-1; len: 13; j_gene: TRBJ2-7; abundance: NA; d_gene: NA; CDR3aa: CASSETPQYEQYF; CDR3nt: TGCGCCAGCAGCGAAACCCCCCAGTACGAGCAGTACTTC
v_gene: TRBV6-4; len: 16; j_gene: TRBJ2-6; abundance: NA; d_gene: NA; CDR3aa: CASSGLGGDGANVLTF; CDR3nt: TGTGCCAGCAGTGGACTAGGGGGCGATGGGGCCAACGTCCTGACTTTC
v_gene: TRBV4-3; len: 15; j_gene: TRBJ2-7; abundance: NA; d_gene: NA; CDR3aa: CASSQEGTEPYEQYF; CDR3nt: TGCGCCAGCAGCCAAGAAGGCACAGAGCCCTACGAGCAGTACTTC
v_gene: TRBV15; len: 17; j_gene: TRBJ2-3; abundance: few; d_gene: NA; CDR3aa: CATSRIPRVGSTDTQYF; CDR3nt: TGTGCCACCAGCAGAATCCCGCGGGTAGGAAGCACAGATACGCAGTATTTT
v_gene: TRBV4-3; len: 16; j_gene: TRBJ2-6; abundance: few; d_gene: NA; CDR3aa: CASSQEAGSGANVLTF; CDR3nt: TGCGCCAGCAGCCAAGAGGCCGGTTCTGGGGCCAACGTCCTGACTTTC
v_gene: TRBV5-6; len: 15; j_gene: TRBJ2-6; abundance: NA; d_gene: NA; CDR3aa: CASSPLSSGANVLTF; CDR3nt: TGTGCCAGCAGCCCTTTAAGCTCTGGGGCCAACGTCCTGACTTTC
v_gene: TRBV28; len: 14; j_gene: TRBJ2-1; abundance: few; d_gene: NA; CDR3aa: CASSQRPDYPEQFF; CDR3nt: TGTGCCAGCAGTCAAAGACCGGACTACCCAGAGCAGTTCTTC
v_gene: TRBV13; len: 14; j_gene: TRBJ2-7; abundance: NA; d_gene: NA; CDR3aa: CASSLDPNSYEQYF; CDR3nt: TGTGCCAGCAGCTTAGACCCGAACTCCTACGAGCAGTACTTC
v_gene: TRBV7-8; len: 17; j_gene: TRBJ2-6; abundance: NA; d_gene: NA; CDR3aa: CASSPLPGVDGANVLTF; CDR3nt: TGTGCCAGCAGCCCACTACCAGGGGTGGATGGGGCCAACGTCCTGACTTTC
v_gene: TRBV5-1; len: 11; j_gene: TRBJ2-7; abundance: NA; d_gene: TRBD2; CDR3aa: CASSFTGGLYF; CDR3nt: TGCGCCAGCAGCTTTACGGGGGGGCTGTACTTC
v_gene: TRBV28; len: 15; j_gene: TRBJ2-1; abundance: NA; d_gene: NA; CDR3aa: CASAAAGSYSNEQFF; CDR3nt: TGTGCCAGCGCTGCCGCCGGGAGCTATAGCAATGAGCAGTTCTTC
v_gene: TRBV27; len: 12; j_gene: TRBJ2-7; abundance: NA; d_gene: NA; CDR3aa: CASRALGDEQYF; CDR3nt: TGTGCCAGCCGGGCCTTGGGGGACGAGCAGTACTTC
v_gene: TRBV19; len: 14; j_gene: TRBJ1-2; abundance: NA; d_gene: NA; CDR3aa: CASSIVGGSGGYTF; CDR3nt: TGTGCCAGTAGTATCGTCGGGGGCTCAGGTGGCTACACCTTC
v_gene: TRBV19; len: 14; j_gene: TRBJ2-1; abundance: few; d_gene: NA; CDR3aa: CASSIEGGHNEQFF; CDR3nt: TGTGCCAGTAGTATAGAAGGGGGACACAATGAGCAGTTCTTC
v_gene: TRBV7-9; len: 13; j_gene: TRBJ1-5; abundance: NA; d_gene: NA; CDR3aa: CASSGRGLQPQHF; CDR3nt: TGTGCCAGCAGCGGGCGGGGGCTTCAGCCCCAGCATTTT
v_gene: TRBV5-4; len: 16; j_gene: TRBJ2-5; abundance: NA; d_gene: NA; CDR3aa: CASSPSTGMLQETQYF; CDR3nt: TGTGCCAGCAGCCCGTCGACGGGGATGCTCCAAGAGACCCAGTACTTC
v_gene: TRBV27; len: 13; j_gene: TRBJ2-1; abundance: NA; d_gene: NA; CDR3aa: CASRLPGATEQFF; CDR3nt: TGTGCCAGCAGGCTCCCGGGGGCCACTGAGCAGTTCTTC
v_gene: TRBV4-3; len: 14; j_gene: TRBJ2-1; abundance: NA; d_gene: NA; CDR3aa: CASSVGAAYNEQFF; CDR3nt: TGCGCCAGCAGTGTAGGGGCAGCTTACAATGAGCAGTTCTTC
v_gene: TRBV28; len: 13; j_gene: TRBJ2-7; abundance: NA; d_gene: NA; CDR3aa: CASRAGDWGEQYF; CDR3nt: TGTGCCAGCAGGGCCGGGGACTGGGGGGAGCAGTACTTC
v_gene: TRBV5-1; len: 15; j_gene: TRBJ2-1; abundance: NA; d_gene: NA; CDR3aa: CASSLGGESYNEQFF; CDR3nt: TGCGCCAGCAGCTTAGGGGGAGAGTCCTACAATGAGCAGTTCTTC
v_gene: TRBV5-1; len: 14; j_gene: TRBJ2-5; abundance: NA; d_gene: TRBD1; CDR3aa: CASSWTGEGETQYF; CDR3nt: TGCGCCAGCAGCTGGACAGGGGAAGGGGAGACCCAGTACTTC
v_gene: TRBV9; len: 12; j_gene: TRBJ2-2; abundance: NA; d_gene: NA; CDR3aa: CASSANTGELFF; CDR3nt: TGTGCCAGCAGCGCGAACACCGGGGAGCTGTTTTTT
v_gene: TRBV7-9; len: 14; j_gene: TRBJ1-1; abundance: few; d_gene: NA; CDR3aa: CASRRRDPGTEAFF; CDR3nt: TGTGCCAGCAGGCGGAGGGACCCTGGCACTGAAGCTTTCTTT
v_gene: TRBV7-6; len: 14; j_gene: TRBJ1-1; abundance: NA; d_gene: NA; CDR3aa: CASSPGMTNTEAFF; CDR3nt: TGTGCCAGCAGCCCCGGTATGACGAACACTGAAGCTTTCTTT
v_gene: TRBV5-1; len: 13; j_gene: TRBJ1-1; abundance: NA; d_gene: NA; CDR3aa: CASSLALNTEAFF; CDR3nt: TGCGCCAGCAGCTTGGCTCTGAACACTGAAGCTTTCTTT
v_gene: TRBV7-9; len: 13; j_gene: TRBJ2-7; abundance: few; d_gene: NA; CDR3aa: CASSPRVSYEQYF; CDR3nt: TGTGCCAGCAGTCCCAGGGTCTCCTACGAGCAGTACTTC
v_gene: TRBV20-1; len: 11; j_gene: TRBJ2-7; abundance: few; d_gene: TRBD2; CDR3aa: CSALAGVEQYF; CDR3nt: TGCAGTGCCCTAGCGGGAGTCGAGCAGTACTTC